A selection of T cell receptor beta chains follows, all from one sample in a study of shared T cell receptors in the human thymus. Method: immunoSEQ multiplex PCR; TCRdb's copy keeps in-frame clones and lacks some. The data contain approximately 730,000 clones, roughly 85% of them seen just once; the ten biggest clones take up approximately 0.01%. The data were also submitted as part of a second study, on human thymus T cells.

The sample consisted of thymocytes. These receptor sequences come from a girl less than two years old with a congenital heart defect. Both conserved end residues are part of each CDR3. A D gene is named only where the DNA matches it firmly. Not every row has a clone size; where given, it reads once, few, many or a size class.

V: TRBV18
D: -
J: TRBJ2-7
size: -
CDR3: CASSPPAGNHEQYF
DNA: TGTGCCAGCTCACCACCGGCAGGTAACCACGAGCAGTACTTC

V: TRBV13
D: TRBD2
J: TRBJ2-1
size: -
CDR3: CASSAGLEGHEQFF
DNA: TGTGCCAGCAGCGCGGGACTAGAAGGTCATGAGCAGTTCTTC

V: TRBV5-1
D: -
J: TRBJ2-2
size: -
CDR3: CASSLVYSPNTGELFF
DNA: TGCGCCAGCAGCTTGGTGTACAGTCCGAACACCGGGGAGCTGTTTTTT

V: TRBV5-6
D: -
J: TRBJ2-7
size: -
CDR3: CASSLVLKGGNEQYF
DNA: TGTGCCAGCAGCTTGGTTCTTAAGGGGGGGAACGAGCAGTACTTC

V: TRBV5-1
D: TRBD2
J: TRBJ2-1
size: -
CDR3: CASSAGTSALDYNEQFF
DNA: TGCGCCAGCAGCGCGGGGACTAGCGCCCTCGACTACAATGAGCAGTTCTTC

V: TRBV13
D: -
J: TRBJ2-7
size: -
CDR3: CASSLGRVRSYEQYF
DNA: TGTGCCAGCAGCTTAGGCCGTGTTCGGTCCTACGAGCAGTACTTC

V: TRBV25-1
D: -
J: TRBJ2-1
size: -
CDR3: CASSGLLHDSNNEQFF
DNA: TGTGCCAGCAGTGGCTTACTCCACGACTCCAACAATGAGCAGTTCTTC

V: TRBV21-1
D: -
J: TRBJ1-1
size: -
CDR3: CASSTRQGADTEAFF
DNA: TGTGCCAGCAGCACACGCCAGGGGGCGGACACTGAAGCTTTCTTT

V: TRBV28
D: -
J: TRBJ1-1
size: -
CDR3: CASSIRTTEAFF
DNA: TGTGCCAGCAGTATTAGAACCACTGAAGCTTTCTTT

V: TRBV25-1
D: -
J: TRBJ1-6
size: -
CDR3: CASRTDSYNSPLHF
DNA: TGTGCCAGCAGAACAGACTCCTATAATTCACCCCTCCACTTT

V: TRBV5-1
D: -
J: TRBJ2-7
size: -
CDR3: CASSTTTGTYEQYF
DNA: TGCGCCAGCAGCACCACTACAGGAACCTACGAGCAGTACTTC

V: TRBV6-6
D: TRBD2
J: TRBJ2-5
size: -
CDR3: CASRGEQETQYF
DNA: TGTGCCAGCCGGGGGGAACAGGAGACCCAGTACTTC

V: TRBV29-1
D: TRBD1
J: TRBJ2-7
size: few
CDR3: CSVLTGDSPYEQYF
DNA: TGCAGCGTTCTCACAGGGGACAGTCCCTACGAGCAGTACTTC

V: TRBV5-8
D: TRBD1
J: TRBJ2-7
size: -
CDR3: CASSPWTGKFREQYF
DNA: TGTGCCAGCAGCCCATGGACAGGGAAATTTCGCGAGCAGTACTTC

V: TRBV7-2
D: TRBD1
J: TRBJ2-7
size: -
CDR3: CASSLEGTGNPSSFYEQYF
DNA: TGTGCCAGCAGCTTAGAGGGGACAGGGAATCCGAGCTCCTTTTACGAGCAGTACTTC

V: TRBV28
D: TRBD1
J: TRBJ2-2
size: -
CDR3: CASRPEDRGGVGTGELFF
DNA: TGTGCCAGCAGACCCGAAGACAGGGGGGGTGTTGGCACCGGGGAGCTGTTTTTT

V: TRBV5-1
D: TRBD1
J: TRBJ1-1
size: -
CDR3: CASSLDLRDRGGNTEAFF
DNA: TGCGCCAGCAGCTTGGACCTAAGGGACAGGGGGGGTAACACTGAAGCTTTCTTT

V: TRBV30
D: TRBD1
J: TRBJ1-5
size: -
CDR3: CAWRGQGEDQPQHF
DNA: TGTGCCTGGAGGGGACAGGGGGAAGATCAGCCCCAGCATTTT

V: TRBV20-1
D: TRBD2
J: TRBJ2-1
size: -
CDR3: CSARGQRDQFF
DNA: TGCAGTGCTAGAGGGCAGCGGGATCAGTTCTTC

V: TRBV4-1
D: -
J: TRBJ1-2
size: -
CDR3: CASSQDRVIAGYTF
DNA: TGCGCCAGCAGCCAAGATCGGGTGATAGCTGGCTACACCTTC

V: TRBV15
D: -
J: TRBJ1-5
size: -
CDR3: CATSREIHGQTNQPQHF
DNA: TGTGCCACCAGCAGAGAAATTCACGGACAGACGAATCAGCCCCAGCATTTT

V: TRBV10-1
D: -
J: TRBJ2-5
size: -
CDR3: CASSGGPQETQYF
DNA: TGCGCCAGCAGTGGGGGGCCCCAAGAGACCCAGTACTTC

V: TRBV4-1
D: -
J: TRBJ1-4
size: -
CDR3: CASSQVPERLNEKLFF
DNA: TGCGCCAGCAGCCAAGTACCGGAACGACTTAATGAAAAACTGTTTTTT

V: TRBV27
D: TRBD1
J: TRBJ2-7
size: -
CDR3: CASSLLGDRGAYEQYF
DNA: TGTGCCAGCAGTTTATTGGGGGACAGGGGAGCCTACGAGCAGTACTTC

V: TRBV4-3
D: -
J: TRBJ1-1
size: -
CDR3: CASSQELTDLTEAFF
DNA: TGCGCCAGCAGCCAAGAATTGACAGATTTAACTGAAGCTTTCTTT

V: TRBV7-2
D: TRBD1
J: TRBJ1-1
size: once
CDR3: CASSLAYDRAHMNTEAFF
DNA: TGTGCCAGCAGCTTAGCGTATGACAGGGCTCATATGAACACTGAAGCTTTCTTT

V: TRBV27
D: TRBD1
J: TRBJ1-3
size: -
CDR3: CASSETGQGSHDDSGNTIYF
DNA: TGTGCCAGCAGTGAAACGGGACAGGGGTCCCATGATGACTCTGGAAACACCATATATTTT

V: TRBV5-4
D: TRBD2
J: TRBJ2-5
size: -
CDR3: CASSLQRGGPGETQYF
DNA: TGTGCCAGCAGCTTGCAGCGGGGGGGCCCCGGAGAGACCCAGTACTTC

V: TRBV29-1
D: -
J: TRBJ1-1
size: -
CDR3: CSVARFRLENTEAFF
DNA: TGCAGCGTTGCGCGATTCAGACTGGAGAACACTGAAGCTTTCTTT

V: TRBV2
D: -
J: TRBJ2-3
size: -
CDR3: CASSESWGGPTDTQYF
DNA: TGTGCCAGCAGCGAAAGCTGGGGGGGGCCCACAGATACGCAGTATTTT

V: TRBV7-9
D: -
J: TRBJ1-2
size: once
CDR3: CASSWKFSSGYGYTF
DNA: TGTGCCAGCAGCTGGAAATTCTCTAGTGGCTATGGCTACACCTTC